The rows below give T cell receptor beta chains drawn from one sample of a study of blood T cell repertoires in COVID-19. This table comes from immunoSEQ multiplex PCR, and its TCRdb copy is limited to in-frame clones, with some not included. The sample yields 180,000 or so clones, around 91% seen once. The sample comprised peripheral blood. These receptors originate from a man aged 50 to 59 with acute or convalescent COVID-19. Both conserved end residues are part of each CDR3. Each record gives: J gene, clone size, D gene, V gene, CDR3 protein, CDR3 DNA. D genes are given only for firm matches. The size of a clone is reported for some rows only, either as once, few or many, or as a class for expanded clones.

TRBJ2-4	NA	NA	TRBV11-2	CASSFEGSGLAKNIQYF	TGTGCCAGCAGCTTCGAGGGAAGCGGGCTAGCCAAAAACATTCAGTACTTC
TRBJ2-3	NA	NA	TRBV6-6	CASSYNRESTDTQYF	TGTGCCAGCAGTTACAACCGGGAGAGCACAGATACGCAGTATTTT
TRBJ1-6	few	NA	TRBV6-5	CASSSGRVNSPLHF	TGTGCCAGCAGCTCAGGGAGGGTTAATTCACCCCTCCACTTT
TRBJ1-6	NA	TRBD1	TRBV27	CASSLQAGGNSPLHF	TGTGCCAGCAGTTTACAGGCAGGGGGGAATTCACCCCTCCACTTT
TRBJ2-5	NA	TRBD1	TRBV15	CATSGLTQGKETQYF	TGTGCCACCAGCGGGCTAACACAGGGGAAAGAGACCCAGTACTTC
TRBJ1-6	once	NA	TRBV10-3	CAISDNSSPLHF	TGTGCCATCAGTGATAACTCTTCACCCCTCCACTTT
TRBJ2-1	few	TRBD2	TRBV29-1	CSPQRGGEQFF	TGCAGCCCCCAACGGGGGGGTGAGCAGTTCTTC
TRBJ2-7	NA	NA	TRBV2	CASSEMWGDFAYEQYF	TGTGCCAGCAGTGAGATGTGGGGCGACTTCGCCTACGAGCAGTACTTC
TRBJ1-6	NA	TRBD1	TRBV4-3	CASSQQTGRGPNSPLHF	TGCGCCAGCAGCCAACAGACAGGGCGTGGGCCTAATTCACCCCTCCACTTT
TRBJ2-5	NA	TRBD1	TRBV7-9	CASSLAWDRYQETQYF	TGTGCCAGCAGCTTAGCCTGGGACAGGTACCAAGAGACCCAGTACTTC
TRBJ1-1	NA	NA	TRBV27	CASSIGGPDNTEAFF	TGTGCCAGCAGTATCGGGGGGCCGGACAACACTGAAGCTTTCTTT
TRBJ1-2	NA	NA	TRBV28	CASSLISGENGYTF	TGTGCCAGCAGTCTAATATCAGGGGAAAATGGCTACACCTTC
TRBJ2-5	NA	NA	TRBV6-2/TRBV6-3	CASSLTGKETQYF	TGTGCCAGCAGTTTAACGGGAAAAGAGACCCAGTACTTC
TRBJ2-5	NA	NA	TRBV28	CASSSSYETQYF	TGTGCCAGCAGTTCCTCGTATGAGACCCAGTACTTC
TRBJ1-3	NA	TRBD1	TRBV5-4	CASSIDRGSNTIYF	TGTGCCAGCAGCATAGACAGGGGGAGCAACACCATATATTTT
TRBJ2-3	NA	NA	TRBV5-1	CASSLATTDTQYF	TGCGCCAGCAGCTTGGCTACCACAGATACGCAGTATTTT
TRBJ1-3	NA	NA	TRBV30	CAWSAQQPGNTIYF	TGTGCCTGGAGTGCACAGCAACCTGGAAACACCATATATTTT
TRBJ2-3	NA	NA	TRBV11-2	CASSPRRGGVPSSTDTQYF	TGTGCCAGCAGCCCCCGTAGGGGCGGGGTTCCCTCTAGCACAGATACGCAGTATTTT
TRBJ1-5	once	TRBD1	TRBV29-1	CSVRTGLDQPQHF	TGCAGCGTTAGGACAGGTCTAGATCAGCCCCAGCATTTT
TRBJ1-2	once	NA	TRBV9	CASSFYDSLKAYGYTF	TGTGCCAGCAGCTTTTACGACAGTCTCAAGGCCTATGGCTACACCTTC
TRBJ1-5	NA	TRBD1	TRBV7-9	CASSLATGGDQPQHF	TGTGCCAGCAGCTTAGCGACAGGGGGAGATCAGCCCCAGCATTTT
TRBJ1-1	NA	NA	TRBV19	CASSIPTGNTEAFF	TGTGCCAGTAGTATTCCGACAGGGAACACTGAAGCTTTCTTT
TRBJ2-5	NA	TRBD2	TRBV4-3	CASSQDAAASGVTQYF	TGCGCCAGCAGCCAAGACGCGGCGGCTAGCGGAGTGACCCAGTACTTC
TRBJ2-1	NA	NA	TRBV12-3/TRBV12-4	CASSSTVEQFF	TGTGCCAGCAGTTCGACAGTAGAGCAGTTCTTC
TRBJ2-5	NA	NA	TRBV29-1	CSAFGNQETQYF	TGCAGCGCCTTCGGGAACCAAGAGACCCAGTACTTC
TRBJ1-1	NA	NA	TRBV7-9	CASRAGNTEAFF	TGTGCCAGCAGGGCAGGGAACACTGAAGCTTTCTTT
TRBJ2-7	NA	TRBD1	TRBV7-9	CASSLARGTGGDEQYF	TGTGCCAGCAGCTTAGCCCGCGGGACAGGGGGCGACGAGCAGTACTTC
TRBJ2-3	once	NA	TRBV19	CASSVTGSFSDTQYF	TGTGCCAGCTCCGTTACAGGTAGTTTCTCAGATACGCAGTATTTT
TRBJ2-7	NA	NA	TRBV28	CASSLGRGSYEQYF	TGTGCCAGCAGCCTCGGTAGGGGCTCCTACGAGCAGTACTTC
TRBJ1-2	NA	NA	TRBV24-1	CATSEERYGYTF	TGTGCCACCAGTGAGGAGAGATATGGCTACACCTTC
TRBJ1-1	NA	NA	TRBV7-2	CASSLGRNTEAFF	TGTGCCAGCAGCTTAGGTAGGAACACTGAAGCTTTCTTT
TRBJ2-3	NA	NA	TRBV7-6	CASSLVGAVDTQYF	TGTGCCAGCAGCTTAGTGGGGGCTGTGGATACGCAGTATTTT
TRBJ1-6	once	TRBD1	TRBV5-1	CASSLETGAPLHF	TGCGCCAGCAGCTTGGAAACAGGGGCACCCCTCCACTTT